This is a list of T cell receptor beta chains from one sample in a study of regulatory T cells in long-lasting Graves disease. Via MiXCR, TCRdb re-called the multiplex PCR reads, giving one row per CDR3 protein. The repertoire includes more than 300,000 distinct CDR3 sequences, 10% to 15% of them detected once, and 18% sits in the top ten. These records were also assigned to another study, of T cells in Graves' hyperthyroidism and ophthalmopathy.

The specimen was peripheral blood mononuclear cells (PBMCs), collected at new diagnosis, from a patient treated with antithyroid drugs. These TCRs come from a woman in her late teens or twenties with Graves disease. CDR3s include the opening cysteine and the closing phenylalanine or tryptophan. D genes are given only for firm matches. Part of the rows lack a size; the others show once, few, many or a class for expanded clones.

TRBD2,TRBV6-1,many,TRBJ2-1,TGTGCCAGCAGACTAGCGGGATCGGGCAACAATGAGCAGTTCTTC,CASRLAGSGNNEQFF
NA,TRBV29-1,few,TRBJ1-4,TGCAGCGTTGATTCAGACGCAACTAATGAAAAACTGTTTTTT,CSVDSDATNEKLFF
NA,TRBV30,many,TRBJ1-2,TGTGCCTGGAGTCCCCTTATTGCAGGGAGTGGCTACACCTTC,CAWSPLIAGSGYTF
NA,TRBV4-2,NA,TRBJ2-3,TGTGCCAGCAGCCAGTTTTCCGGGGGATACACAGATACGCAGTATTTT,CASSQFSGGYTDTQYF
TRBD1,TRBV2,many,TRBJ1-2,TGTGCCAGCAGTTACCGGGACAGGGGGGGGCGCTATGGCTACACCTTC,CASSYRDRGGRYGYTF
NA,TRBV13,many,TRBJ1-2,TGTGCCAGCAGCAGGGCCCAAAGAGGGTATGGCTACACCTTC,CASSRAQRGYGYTF
NA,TRBV9,many,TRBJ2-2,TGTGCCAGCAGCGTATTGGCAGAAGGAGCCGGGGAGCTGTTTTTT,CASSVLAEGAGELFF
TRBD1,TRBV20-1,few,TRBJ1-5,TGCAGTGCTACGGTCAGGGGGACTCATCAGCCCCAGCATTTT,CSATVRGTHQPQHF
NA,TRBV6-1,few,TRBJ2-5,TGTGCCAGCAAGTCGGGGTTCGGAGAGACCCAGTACTTC,CASKSGFGETQYF
NA,TRBV6-5,NA,TRBJ1-2,TGTGCCAGCAGTTATCAGCGGTCGGGACCCCTCGGCTACACCTTC,CASSYQRSGPLGYTF
NA,TRBV30,many,TRBJ1-1,TGTGCCTGGAATGAGGGGATGACTGAAGCTTTCTTT,CAWNEGMTEAFF
NA,TRBV6-2/TRBV6-3,many,TRBJ2-1,TGTGCCAGCAGCGCTGGGGGCCTCAGTGAGCAGTTCTTC,CASSAGGLSEQFF
TRBD1,TRBV20-1,NA,TRBJ1-5,TGCAGTGCAGTTGGACAGGGGGTACCGAATGAGAGGAATCAGCCCCAGCATTTT,CSAVGQGVPNERNQPQHF
NA,TRBV28,many,TRBJ1-2,TGTGCCAGCAACCCCCGGGACGGCATATATGGCTACACCTTC,CASNPRDGIYGYTF
TRBD2,TRBV25-1,NA,TRBJ2-1,TGTGCCAGCATGAGCGCAGCGGGAGACTACAATGAGCAGTTCTTC,CASMSAAGDYNEQFF
TRBD2,TRBV7-2,many,TRBJ2-2,TGTGCCAGCAGCTTATCCCGACTAGCGGGGGTAAACGGGGAGCTGTTTTTT,CASSLSRLAGVNGELFF
NA,TRBV4-3,many,TRBJ2-5,TGCGCCAGCAGCCAAGAACCGGGGGTAGGCGAGACCCAGTACTTC,CASSQEPGVGETQYF
NA,TRBV18,few,TRBJ1-5,TGTGCCAGCTCACCTACAGACAGTTACAATCAGCCCCAGCATTTT,CASSPTDSYNQPQHF
NA,TRBV27,few,TRBJ2-2,TGTGCCAGCAGTGGGACTTACGGGGAGCTGTTTTTT,CASSGTYGELFF
NA,TRBV15,many,TRBJ2-5,TGTGCCACCAGCAGAGAATACAGGGAGACCCAGTACTTC,CATSREYRETQYF
NA,TRBV10-3,NA,TRBJ1-1,TGTGCCATCAGTGAGCCGTTAGAGACAACTGAAGCTTTCTTT,CAISEPLETTEAFF
TRBD2,TRBV20-1,many,TRBJ2-2,TGCAGTCCCAGAGGCGGGACTAGCGGGAGGGCCGGGGAGCTGTTTTTT,CSPRGGTSGRAGELFF
NA,TRBV18,many,TRBJ1-1,TGTGCCAGCTCACCACCCTGGCCCCACACTGAAGCTTTCTTT,CASSPPWPHTEAFF
TRBD2,TRBV7-2,many,TRBJ2-1,TGTGCCAGCAGCTCTAGCGGGAGGATCGATGAGCAGTTCTTC,CASSSSGRIDEQFF
NA,TRBV7-2,many,TRBJ2-1,TGTGCCAGCAGCTTAGTCCGAGGGATCGAGCAGTTCTTC,CASSLVRGIEQFF
NA,TRBV7-3,NA,TRBJ1-1,TGTGCCAGCAGCTTAACCTTTCAAAAGACCACTGAAGCTTTCTTT,CASSLTFQKTTEAFF
NA,TRBV7-7,few,TRBJ1-6,TGTGCTAGCACACGCGGCCGGGACCCCTATAATTCACCCCTCCACTTT,CASTRGRDPYNSPLHF
NA,TRBV2,many,TRBJ2-1,TGTGCCAGCAGTGCAGGGCCCCAGCGAGAGTTCTTC,CASSAGPQREFF
NA,TRBV11-2,NA,TRBJ1-6,TGTGCCAGCAGCCAAGGTCGGGACGTACCCCTCCACTTT,CASSQGRDVPLHF
TRBD1,TRBV5-6,many,TRBJ1-4,TGTGCCAGCAGCTCCACCGGGACAGGGGGCTCCTTCGTCCTTTTT,CASSSTGTGGSFVLF
TRBD2,TRBV28,many,TRBJ2-3,TGTGCCAGCAGTCGGCTTGGGGGGGTGGGCGCAGATACGCAGTATTTT,CASSRLGGVGADTQYF
NA,TRBV27,few,TRBJ2-1,TGTGCCAGCAGGCTCCTGGAGGACAATGAGCAGTTCTTC,CASRLLEDNEQFF
NA,TRBV6-5,many,TRBJ1-2,TGTGCCAGCAGTTACTCGGCAGGTCCCTATGGCTACACCTTC,CASSYSAGPYGYTF
NA,TRBV4-2,NA,TRBJ2-3,TGTGCCAGCCGGGGCGCACAATTCACAGATACGCAGTATTTT,CASRGAQFTDTQYF
NA,TRBV20-1,many,TRBJ2-3,TGCAGTTGGGGAGGGGGGGACCGCACAGATACGCAGTATTTT,CSWGGGDRTDTQYF
TRBD1,TRBV5-1,NA,TRBJ2-1,TGCGCCAGCAGTCAAGGGACAGGGGGCAATGAGCAGTTCTTC,CASSQGTGGNEQFF
TRBD2,TRBV7-9,NA,TRBJ2-1,TGTGCCAGCAGCTTACCCTCCAGGGACTACCGAAACCAGTTCTTC,CASSLPSRDYRNQFF
NA,TRBV12-3/TRBV12-4,many,TRBJ2-3,TGTGCCAGCTCAAGAGGGTGGGGCACAGATACGCAGTATTTT,CASSRGWGTDTQYF
TRBD1,TRBV5-6,many,TRBJ2-2,TGTGCCAGCAGCTCCTGGACAGGGGGCGAGGGCACCGGGGAGCTGTTTTTT,CASSSWTGGEGTGELFF
TRBD1,TRBV5-5,few,TRBJ2-1,TGTGCCAGCAGCAAGGGACAGGGACCTTTCCACGAGCAGTTCTTC,CASSKGQGPFHEQFF
NA,TRBV19,many,TRBJ2-2,TGTGCCAGTAGTATCCAGGGTACCACCGGGGAGCTGTTTTTT,CASSIQGTTGELFF
NA,TRBV3-1,many,TRBJ2-7,TGTGCCAGCAGCCAAGTTATGGCAGCCTACGAGCAGTACTTC,CASSQVMAAYEQYF
TRBD2,TRBV28,many,TRBJ2-3,TGTGCCAGCAGTGGGAGACTAGCGGGAGACTTCGGGTCAGATACGCAGTATTTT,CASSGRLAGDFGSDTQYF
NA,TRBV6-1,many,TRBJ2-7,TGTGCCAGCAGTCCCTTTATGGAGGTCCATAGCTCCTACGAGCAGTACTTC,CASSPFMEVHSSYEQYF
NA,TRBV4-3,NA,TRBJ2-1,TGCGCCAGCAGCTCCCGAGGGAATTCGTTGGAGCAGTTCTTC,CASSSRGNSLEQFF
NA,TRBV7-9,NA,TRBJ1-1,TGTGCCAGCACCCGGAGAGGGGGGCTCCAAGTCCCCGGCGACACTGAAGCTTTCTTT,CASTRRGGLQVPGDTEAFF
NA,TRBV28,many,TRBJ1-2,TGTGCCAGCAAAGTGGCCGACCGATGCTATGGCTACACCTTC,CASKVADRCYGYTF
NA,TRBV7-2,many,TRBJ2-7,TGTGCCAGCAGCTTAGCGGCCAGCCTAACCTACGAGCAGTACTTC,CASSLAASLTYEQYF
NA,TRBV7-9,few,TRBJ1-1,TGTGCCAGCAGCTTAGACCGGGAACTAAACACTGAAGCTTTCTTT,CASSLDRELNTEAFF
NA,TRBV19,NA,TRBJ1-1,TGTGCCAGTAGTATATCTGGGACTTTGAACACTGAAGCTTTCTTT,CASSISGTLNTEAFF
TRBD1,TRBV18,many,TRBJ1-2,TGTGCCAGCTCACTCACTCGGGACAGGAACTATGGCTACACCTTC,CASSLTRDRNYGYTF
NA,TRBV7-6,NA,TRBJ1-3,TGTGCCAGCAGCCCCGAGGCAGACGGAAACACCATATATTTT,CASSPEADGNTIYF
NA,TRBV2,many,TRBJ1-1,TGTGCCAGCAGTGACGGCGTGGCGGGGGCCAACACTGAAGCTTTCTTT,CASSDGVAGANTEAFF
NA,TRBV13,many,TRBJ1-1,TGTGCCAGCAGCTTAGGCCCCCGTAACACTGAAGCTTTCTTT,CASSLGPRNTEAFF
TRBD2,TRBV20-1,many,TRBJ2-4,TGCAGTGCTACGACTAGCCTCGGCAAAAACATTCAGTACTTC,CSATTSLGKNIQYF
NA,TRBV5-4,many,TRBJ2-1,TGTGCCAGCAGCTGGGACCAGGGGACATTCTACAATGAGCAGTTCTTC,CASSWDQGTFYNEQFF
NA,TRBV6-2/TRBV6-3,many,TRBJ2-1,TGTGCCAGCAGTGAGTGGGAAGCGACCGACAATGAGCAGTTCTTC,CASSEWEATDNEQFF
NA,TRBV11-2,many,TRBJ2-3,TGTGCCAGCAGCTCCTCTCCGGTGGATACGCAGTATTTT,CASSSSPVDTQYF
NA,TRBV7-2,few,TRBJ2-1,TGTGCCAGCACCCCTACGGGGGGCGCGTACAATGAGCAGTTCTTC,CASTPTGGAYNEQFF